Each of the 30 T cell receptor beta chains below was sequenced from the same sample in a study of T cells in Graves' hyperthyroidism and ophthalmopathy. Researchers amplified the TCR beta CDR3 regions from RNA transcripts. During a first-round RT-PCR of the TCR CDR3, the HTBI primer set was used. TCRdb reanalysed the multiplex PCR reads using MiXCR and keeps one entry per CDR3 protein. The sample holds 600,000 to 750,000 distinct CDR3 sequences; 17% are singletons and the top ten take around 15%. Material: blood. These receptors were taken from a man between 45 and 60 years old with Graves' hyperthyroidism.

The V call is TRBV28, the J call TRBJ2-1; TRBD2 aligns across 10 bases. The V gene end was trimmed by 1 base and the J gene end by 4 bases; junction bases not matched to a gene: 7. CDR3 length: 17 amino acids. The germline gives CDR1 MDHEN, CDR2 SYDVKM. CDR3 sequence: CASSLSTLAGEYNEQFF. Written as DNA, the CDR3 is TGTGCCAGCAGTTTATCGACCCTAGCGGGAGAATACAATGAGCAGTTCTTC.

In its sample, this clonotype was seen many times. The V and J genes are TRBV7-9 and TRBJ2-7, with TRBD1 matching over 10 bases. This CDR3 has 15 amino acids. CDR1 is SEHNR, CDR2 FQNEAQ, per germline (reference sequence). Trimming took 1 base from V and 4 from J; bases not matched to a gene: 4. DNA of the CDR3: TGTGCCAGCAGCTTAGAGGGGACAGGGGAGTACGAGCAGTACTTC. Residues: CASSLEGTGEYEQYF.

The J gene is TRBJ2-5, the V gene TRBV9, with 8 bases matching TRBD2. V lost 3 bases to trimming and J lost 2 bases; unmatched junction nucleotides: 9. Germline CDR1 SGDLS, CDR2 YYNGEE. This CDR3 has 16 amino acids. For the CDR3, the DNA is TGTGCCAGCAGCGCCCCGGCGGGAGGCCGACAAGAGACCCAGTACTTC. Encoded protein: CASSAPAGGRQETQYF. Full variable domain (outside the CDR3, taken from reference TRBV9 and TRBJ2-5): DSGVTQTPKHLITATGQRVTLRCSPRSGDLSVYWYQQSLDQGLQFLIQYYNGEERAKGNILERFSAQQFPDLHSELNLSSLELGDSALYFCASSAPAGGRQETQYFGPGTRLLVL.

The chain employs TRBV29-1 and TRBJ2-4; D possibly matches TRBD1 or TRBD2 (5 bases each). The germline CDR1 and CDR2 sequences are SQVTM and ANQGSEA. This CDR3 is 11 amino acids long. The CDR3 region is CGGLAKNIQYF. CDR3 sequence (DNA): TGCGGGGGTCTAGCCAAAAACATTCAGTACTTC.

This clonotype was seen only a few times. The chain combines TRBV20-1 with TRBJ2-3; D is ambiguous. The CDR3 contains 15 residues. CDR1 and CDR2 (germline): DFQATT, SNEGSKA (reference sequence). V shed 0 bases and J shed 0 bases, with 10 bases lying between them. The CDR3 DNA reads TGCAGTGCTAGAGAAGGTGCGGCTAGCACAGATACGCAGTATTTT. It yields the protein CSAREGAASTDTQYF.

This rearrangement joins TRBV6-1 to TRBJ2-3; TRBD2 agrees at 12 bases. There are 16 residues in the CDR3. The V and J ends lost 6 bases and 0 bases, in that order; junction bases with no gene match: 4. Germline V gives CDR1 MNHNS, CDR2 SASEGT. CDR3 in amino acids: CASRRGLAGSTDTQYF. The CDR3 DNA reads as TGTGCCAGCAGACGAGGACTAGCGGGGAGCACAGATACGCAGTATTTT.

This clonotype showed up many times. The chain recombines TRBV6-1 with TRBJ1-1; D ambiguous. The germline V gene encodes CDR1 MNHNS and CDR2 SASEGT. The germline V and J ends were trimmed by 4 bases and 2 bases, with 8 bases remaining between them. The CDR3 consists of 13 residues. Here the CDR3 reads CASSVEFNTEAFF. In DNA, the CDR3 is TGTGCCAGCAGTGTGGAGTTTAACACTGAAGCTTTCTTT.

This clonotype was seen a handful of times. This chain uses TRBV2 with TRBJ2-1; D may be TRBD1 (6 bases). The CDR3 has 16 amino acids. Germline CDR1 reads SNHLY; CDR2 reads FYNNEI. V lost 2 bases and J 4 bases, leaving 15 bases between the germline ends. The CDR3 is CASSELVQGKYNEQFF. For the CDR3, the DNA is TGTGCCAGCAGTGAATTAGTGCAGGGGAAATACAATGAGCAGTTCTTC.

The gene calls are TRBV30 and TRBJ1-1; D not resolved. This CDR3 contains 11 residues. Germline V CDR1 and CDR2: GTSNPN, SVGIG (reference sequence). For the CDR3, the DNA is TGTTACGGGGTCATGAACACTGAAGCTTTCTTT. This codes for CYGVMNTEAFF.

This clonotype was counted ten times or more. V and J are TRBV10-3 and TRBJ2-7, with 8 bases matching TRBD2. V lost 0 bases, J lost 0 bases, and 4 bases stayed unmatched. Germline V lookup: CDR1 ENHRY, CDR2 SYGVKD. The CDR3 runs 16 residues. The CDR3 nucleotides are TGTGCCATCAGTGAGTCGGGACTAGGGACCTCCTACGAGCAGTACTTC. Translating gives CAISESGLGTSYEQYF.

This clonotype has just a few counts. The V gene is TRBV19, the J gene TRBJ2-5; possibly TRBD1 for D (6 bases). The V and J ends lost 6 bases and 2 bases respectively, with 13 bases between them. The CDR3 covers 14 residues. Germline-derived CDR1 and CDR2 are LNHDA and SQIVND (reference sequence). CDR3 DNA: TGTGCCAGTAGCAACCAGGGGATACAAGAGACCCAGTACTTC. Translated, it gives CASSNQGIQETQYF.

This clonotype was observed at least ten times. This chain uses TRBV7-9 with TRBJ2-6; D is unresolved. The V and J ends lost 1 base and 0 bases respectively, with 7 bases between them. This CDR3 contains 16 residues. CDR1 SEHNR and CDR2 FQNEAQ come from the germline V gene (reference sequence). The CDR3 DNA reads as TGTGCCAGCAGCTTAGTCCCGAACTCTGGGGCCAACGTCCTGACTTTC. Its translation: CASSLVPNSGANVLTF. The full variable domain, with the rest looked up from reference TRBV7-9 and TRBJ2-6, is DTGVSQNPRHKITKRGQNVTFRCDPISEHNRLYWYRQTLGQGPEFLTYFQNEAQLEKSRLLSDRFSAERPKGSFSTLEIQRTEQGDSAMYLCASSLVPNSGANVLTFGAGSRLTVL.

This clonotype was found a few times. The rearrangement joins TRBV6-4 to TRBJ2-7; 12 bases agree with TRBD2. The CDR3 totals 16 residues. Germline values: CDR1 MRHNA, CDR2 SNTAGT. V shed 0 bases, J shed 5 bases, and the junction held 5 bases outside the gene matches. The CDR3 nucleotides read TGTGCCAGCAGTGACTCGAGGACTAGCGGGATCCACGAGCAGTACTTC. Amino acid sequence: CASSDSRTSGIHEQYF.

The chain combines TRBV9 with TRBJ1-5; perhaps TRBD1 as D (5 bases). V lost 4 bases and J 2 bases, leaving 10 bases between the germline ends. The CDR3 extends over 14 amino acids. CDR1 is SGDLS and CDR2 is YYNGEE in the germline V gene. Here the CDR3 reads CASSKGTRNQPQHF. Here the CDR3 DNA reads TGTGCCAGCAGCAAGGGGACCCGCAATCAGCCCCAGCATTTT.

Note on this clonotype: One end of the junction is discordant with germline, which a read error may explain. The genes are TRBV30 and TRBJ2-2, with a possible D match to TRBD2 (5 bases). In germline, CDR1 is GTSNPN, CDR2 SVGIG (reference sequence). This CDR3 has 15 amino acids. The CDR3 DNA sequence: TGTGCCTGGAGTGGGGCAAAACTGAACACCGGGGAGCTCTTTTTT. Protein: CAWSGAKLNTGELFF. The variable domain in full, completed from reference TRBV30 and TRBJ2-2, reads SQTIHQWPATLVQPVGSPLSLECTVEGTSNPNLYWYRQAAGRGLQLLFYSVGIGQISSEVPQNLSASRPQDRQFILSSKKLLLSDSGFYLCAWSGAKLNTGELFFGEGSRLTVL.

Concerning this clonotype itself: A junction boundary mismatches the germline segment, possibly from a read error. This chain links TRBV19 with TRBJ2-6; 8 bases are a match to TRBD1. The CDR3 extends over 13 amino acids. Germline V gene sequence: CDR1 LNHDA, CDR2 SQIVND (reference sequence). The CDR3 here is CASSPQGANVLAF. Here the CDR3 DNA reads TGTGCCAGTAGTCCTCAGGGGGCCAACGTCCTGGCTTTC.

This clonotype came up many times. The chain employs TRBV30 and TRBJ1-1; D is possibly TRBD1 (5 bases). Trimming removed 1 base from V and 4 bases from J, with 16 bases in between. In germline, CDR1 is GTSNPN, CDR2 SVGIG (reference sequence). The CDR3 runs 15 residues. In nucleotides, the CDR3 is TGTGCCTGGAGTGAGTTAGGGGCGAAGGGCACTGAAGCTTTCTTT. It encodes CAWSELGAKGTEAFF.

Only a few counts were recorded for this clonotype. The chain carries TRBV6-1 and TRBJ2-7, with a possible D match to TRBD2 (7 bases). CDR1 is MNHNS, CDR2 SASEGT, per germline. V was cut by 6 bases and J by 0 bases, with 18 bases left in between. The CDR3 has 16 amino acids. The CDR3 protein is CASSRGAAVSSYEQYF. The CDR3 nucleotides read TGTGCCAGCAGCCGGGGGGCAGCGGTGAGCTCCTACGAGCAGTACTTC.

This clonotype was seen many times. V gene TRBV20-1 combines with J gene TRBJ2-7; 9 bases line up with TRBD2. V lost 4 bases, J lost 4 bases, and 11 bases stayed unmatched. This CDR3 has 15 residues. Germline CDR1 is DFQATT and CDR2 is SNEGSKA (reference sequence). The CDR3 region is CSATFGLAMPYEQYF. The DNA for the CDR3 is TGCAGTGCTACATTCGGACTAGCGATGCCTTACGAGCAGTACTTC.

This chain joins TRBV7-2 and TRBJ1-1; 9 bases are a match to TRBD1. Germline CDR1 SGHTA, CDR2 FQGNSA. This CDR3 has 14 residues. The ends lost 5 bases at V and 5 bases at J; junction bases unmatched: 6. The CDR3 DNA follows: TGTGCCAGCAGCCTAGGGACAGGGTGGACTGAAGCTTTCTTT. Its translation is CASSLGTGWTEAFF.

This clonotype occurred many times. The chain links TRBV28 to TRBJ2-7, with a tentative D call TRBD2 (5 bases). The germline V gene has CDR1 MDHEN and CDR2 SYDVKM. The CDR3 covers 15 residues. Deletions cut 3 bases from V and 1 base from J, with 13 bases between. DNA for the CDR3: TGTGCCAGCAGTTTGTTAAGGGAGATGTCCTACGAGCAGTACTTC. Its protein product is CASSLLREMSYEQYF.

This clonotype appeared many times. The V and J genes are TRBV24-1 and TRBJ2-5; perhaps TRBD2 as D (6 bases). The length of the CDR3 is 14 residues. Looked up from germline, CDR1 is KGHDR and CDR2 is SFDVKD. Trimming took 6 bases from V and 4 from J, leaving 14 bases between them. The CDR3, as DNA: TGTGCCACCAGTTCATCGGGGGTCCTAGAGACCCAGTACTTC. It codes for CATSSSGVLETQYF.

Of note for this clonotype: A much larger clone lies one base from this, so it may be a read error. The J gene is TRBJ1-2, the V gene TRBV20-1, with TRBD1 matching over 9 bases. Germline V gene lookup returns CDR1 DFQATT and CDR2 SNEGSKA (reference sequence). The CDR3 has 15 residues. CDR3 amino acids: CGARSNNRQGGGYTF. The CDR3 nucleotides read TGCGGTGCTAGATCTAATAATCGACAGGGGGGAGGCTACACCTTC.

Many counts were recorded for this clonotype. The V call is TRBV28, the J call TRBJ1-2; 9 positions agree with TRBD1. CDR1 and CDR2 from the germline V gene are MDHEN and SYDVKM. Trimming at V came to 10 bases and at J to 5 bases, leaving 8 bases not matched to a gene. This CDR3 has 13 residues. CDR3 sequence: CATIGTGKYGYTF. The CDR3 coding sequence is TGTGCCACCATCGGGACAGGGAAATATGGCTACACCTTC.

This chain links TRBV18 with TRBJ2-3; no clear D gene. Deletions cut 3 bases from V and 6 bases from J, with 13 bases between. The CDR3 totals 14 residues. Looked up from germline, CDR1 is KGHSH and CDR2 is LQKENI. CDR3 in amino acids: CASSPVLPRDTQYF. The CDR3 nucleotides read TGTGCCAGCTCACCCGTCCTCCCCAGGGATACGCAGTATTTT.

The CDR3 region is CASSEAGGKDGYTF. Here the CDR3 DNA reads TGTGCCAGCAGTGAGGCAGGGGGGAAAGATGGCTACACCTTC. This chain links TRBV6-1 with TRBJ1-2; 7 bases line up with TRBD1. The germline CDR1 and CDR2 sequences are MNHNS and SASEGT. This CDR3 contains 14 residues. V lost 3 bases to trimming and J lost 6 bases; unmatched junction nucleotides: 7.

This clonotype was seen at least ten times. The chain links TRBV5-5 to TRBJ2-1; unclear D gene. Per germline, CDR1 SGHKS and CDR2 YYEKEE (reference sequence). V was trimmed by 4 bases and J by 7 bases, leaving 6 bases between them. This CDR3 region has 11 residues. The CDR3 sequence is CASSQQNEQFF. As DNA, the CDR3 is TGTGCCAGCAGCCAGCAGAATGAGCAGTTCTTC. Full variable domain (outside the CDR3, taken from reference TRBV5-5 and TRBJ2-1): DAGVTQSPTHLIKTRGQQVTLRCSPISGHKSVSWYQQVLGQGPQFIFQYYEKEERGRGNFPDRFSARQFPNYSSELNVNALLLGDSALYLCASSQQNEQFFGPGTRLTVL.

This sequence joins TRBV6-5 and TRBJ2-7; a possible D gene is TRBD1 (6 bases). Germline V lookup: CDR1 MNHEY, CDR2 SVGAGI. CDR3 length equals 15 residues. V dropped 2 bases and J dropped 0 bases, with 11 bases sitting between them. The CDR3 sequence is CASSYRDTLSYEQYF. The CDR3, as DNA: TGTGCCAGCAGTTACCGGGACACCCTCTCCTACGAGCAGTACTTC.

This clonotype occurred many times. Written as DNA, the CDR3 is TGTGTGTCACGGGGCCGAATCAGCACAGATACGCAGTATTTT. Residues: CVSRGRISTDTQYF. This chain connects TRBV28 to TRBJ2-3, with D perhaps given as TRBD1 or TRBD2 (5 bases each). In germline, CDR1 is MDHEN, CDR2 SYDVKM. The CDR3 is 14 residues long.

This clonotype was counted at least ten times. The chain combines TRBV5-1 with TRBJ2-7, with 10 positions matching TRBD2. CDR3 length: 14 amino acids. CDR1 and CDR2 from the germline V gene are SGHRS and YFSETQ. V lost 4 bases and J lost 6; bases outside the gene matches: 7. CDR3: CASSKTGTSVEQYF. The CDR3 bases are TGCGCCAGCAGCAAAACTGGGACTAGCGTCGAGCAGTACTTC. The full variable domain, with the rest looked up from reference TRBV5-1 and TRBJ2-7, is KAGVTQTPRYLIKTRGQQVTLSCSPISGHRSVSWYQQTPGQGLQFLFEYFSETQRNKGNFPGRFSGRQFSNSRSEMNVSTLELGDSALYLCASSKTGTSVEQYFGPGTRLTVT.